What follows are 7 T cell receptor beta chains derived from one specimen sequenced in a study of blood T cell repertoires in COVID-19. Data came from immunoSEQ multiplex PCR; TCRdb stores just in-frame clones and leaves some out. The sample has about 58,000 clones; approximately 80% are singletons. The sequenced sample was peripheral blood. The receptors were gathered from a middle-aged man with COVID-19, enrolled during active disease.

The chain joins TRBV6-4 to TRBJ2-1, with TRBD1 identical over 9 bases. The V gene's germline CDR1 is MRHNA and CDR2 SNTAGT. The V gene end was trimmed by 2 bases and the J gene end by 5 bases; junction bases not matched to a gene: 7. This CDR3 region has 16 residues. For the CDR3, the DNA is TGTGCCAGCAGTGACCTGGACAGGGGTATGGACAATGAGCAGTTCTTC. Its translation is CASSDLDRGMDNEQFF.

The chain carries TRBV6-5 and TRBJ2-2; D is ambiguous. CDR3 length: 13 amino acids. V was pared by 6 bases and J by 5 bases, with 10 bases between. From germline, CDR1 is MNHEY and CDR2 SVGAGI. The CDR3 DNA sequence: TGTGCCAGCAGCCGGGTGCCTACCGGGGAGCTGTTTTTT. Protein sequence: CASSRVPTGELFF.

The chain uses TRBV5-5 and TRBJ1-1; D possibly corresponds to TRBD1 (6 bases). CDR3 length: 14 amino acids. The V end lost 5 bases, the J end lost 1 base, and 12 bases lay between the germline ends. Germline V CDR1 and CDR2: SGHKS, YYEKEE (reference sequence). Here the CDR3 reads CASSPTGKNTEAFF. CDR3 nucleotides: TGTGCCAGCAGTCCAACAGGGAAGAACACTGAAGCTTTCTTT.

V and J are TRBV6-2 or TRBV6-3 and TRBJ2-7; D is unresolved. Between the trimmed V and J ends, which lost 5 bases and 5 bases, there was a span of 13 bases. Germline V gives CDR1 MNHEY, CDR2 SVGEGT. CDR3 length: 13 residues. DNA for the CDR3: TGTGCCAGCAGTCCCGACCAGGTCCACGAGCAGTACTTC. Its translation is CASSPDQVHEQYF.

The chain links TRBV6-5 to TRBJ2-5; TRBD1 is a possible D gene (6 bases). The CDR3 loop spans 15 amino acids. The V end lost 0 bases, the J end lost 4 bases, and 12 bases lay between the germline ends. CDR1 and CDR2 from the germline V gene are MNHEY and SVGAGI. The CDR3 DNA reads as TGTGCCAGCAGTTACTCCGGGACATTTGGAGAGACCCAGTACTTC. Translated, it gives CASSYSGTFGETQYF.

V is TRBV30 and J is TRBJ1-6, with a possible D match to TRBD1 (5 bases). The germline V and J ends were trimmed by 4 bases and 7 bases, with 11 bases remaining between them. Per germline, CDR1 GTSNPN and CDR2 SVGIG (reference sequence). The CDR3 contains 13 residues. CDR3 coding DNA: TGTGCCTGGAATGGCAGGGTAAATTCACCCCTCCACTTT. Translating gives CAWNGRVNSPLHF.

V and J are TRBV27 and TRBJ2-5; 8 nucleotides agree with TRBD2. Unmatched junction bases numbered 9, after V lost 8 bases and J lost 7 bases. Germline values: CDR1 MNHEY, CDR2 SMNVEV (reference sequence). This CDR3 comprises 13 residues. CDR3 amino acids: CASGLAGEVTQYF. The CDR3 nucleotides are TGTGCCAGCGGACTAGCCGGCGAAGTGACCCAGTACTTC.